One TCR beta chain is described in this entry. In the original processing: Estimation of nucleated cell counts was performed using reference gene primer amplification. Generated by immunoSEQ multiplex PCR, the TCRdb table keeps only in-frame clones and is missing some. The V and J calls and the clone size are those of that table, but D and trimming were determined from the DNA. The sample has under 250,000 clones; around nine tenths are singletons. The sample is drawn from a study of blood T cell repertoires in COVID-19. The overall study: Italy, Spain and the United States were the sources of the convalescent and acute COVID-19 samples. Sources were T cells, B-cell-depleted T cells, or PBMCs; the material itself was cDNA or gDNA.

The CDR3 is made up of 13 amino acids. The germline CDR1 and CDR2 sequences are SGHNT and YYREEE (reference sequence). The V and J ends lost 4 bases and 6 bases respectively, with 13 bases between them. V usage is TRBV5-4 and J usage is TRBJ2-5; weak D call: TRBD1 (5 bases). This receptor was taken from an elderly man with acute or convalescent COVID-19. The sequenced sample was peripheral blood. The CDR3 loop reads CASSAGAGKTQYF. CDR3 nucleotides: TGTGCCAGCAGCGCCGGAGCAGGGAAGACCCAGTACTTC.